The 15 T cell receptor beta chains below come from one sample, sequenced in a study of cytomegalovirus exposure and HLA in healthy donors. Use of 60 Vbeta and 13 Jbeta primers characterized the PCR. Method: immunoSEQ multiplex PCR; TCRdb's copy keeps in-frame clones and lacks some. The sample includes some 180,000 clones, 60% to 85% of them seen just once. What was sequenced was PBMCs. The receptors originated from a young man in good health and CMV-seronegative.

This clone was picked up a small number of times. The chain combines TRBV9 with TRBJ2-1, with 9 bases lining up with TRBD2. The CDR3 is 15 residues long. V shed 1 base and J 3 bases; nucleotides not matched to a gene: 2. Germline CDR1 is SGDLS and CDR2 is YYNGEE. DNA for the CDR3: TGTGCCAGCAGCGTACAAGCGGGGGGCTACAATGAGCAGTTCTTC. Its translation is CASSVQAGGYNEQFF.

The CDR3 DNA reads TGTGCCAGCAGCTTTAGACAGGGAGGAGGGGAAAAACTGTTTTTT. It codes for CASSFRQGGGEKLFF. This chain links TRBV7-9 with TRBJ1-4; 7 bases are a match to TRBD1. This CDR3 spans 15 amino acids. J was trimmed by 8 bases and V by 3 bases; bases with no gene match: 9. Germline CDR1 is SEHNR and CDR2 is FQNEAQ (reference sequence). Full variable domain (rest looked up from reference TRBV7-9 and TRBJ1-4): DTGVSQNPRHKITKRGQNVTFRCDPISEHNRLYWYRQTLGQGPEFLTYFQNEAQLEKSRLLSDRFSAERPKGSFSTLEIQRTEQGDSAMYLCASSFRQGGGEKLFFGSGTQLSVL.

This chain connects TRBV9 to TRBJ1-2; D is uncertain. The V end was cut by 0 bases, the J end by 3 bases, with 6 bases between. This CDR3 region has 13 residues. CDR1 is SGDLS, CDR2 YYNGEE, per germline. CDR3 loop: CASSVGQDYGYTF. CDR3 nucleotide sequence: TGTGCCAGCAGCGTAGGTCAGGACTATGGCTACACCTTC.

The chain links TRBV5-1 to TRBJ2-5, with TRBD1 as a possible D gene (6 bases). The CDR3 covers 14 residues. From germline, CDR1 is SGHRS and CDR2 YFSETQ. The V end lost 2 bases, the J end lost 2 bases, and 10 bases lay between the germline ends. CDR3 region: CASSLQGVQETQYF. The DNA of the CDR3 is TGCGCCAGCAGCTTACAGGGTGTGCAAGAGACCCAGTACTTC. Full variable domain (outside the CDR3, taken from reference TRBV5-1 and TRBJ2-5): KAGVTQTPRYLIKTRGQQVTLSCSPISGHRSVSWYQQTPGQGLQFLFEYFSETQRNKGNFPGRFSGRQFSNSRSEMNVSTLELGDSALYLCASSLQGVQETQYFGPGTRLLVL.

This clone was recorded a few times. The chain has TRBV4-1 and TRBJ2-1, with 8 bases matching TRBD2. There are 16 residues in the CDR3. J gave up 10 bases and V 0 bases, and 11 bases lay outside the gene matches. Germline assignment: CDR1 MGHRA and CDR2 YSYEKL. The DNA of the CDR3 is TGCGCCAGCAGCCAAGATGGAAGCGGGGGCCTTTGGGAGCAGTTCTTC. It codes for CASSQDGSGGLWEQFF.

The chain links TRBV6-5 to TRBJ2-1; perhaps TRBD1 as D (5 bases). V was clipped by 2 bases and J by 4 bases, with 9 bases between them. The CDR3 totals 14 residues. Germline loops: CDR1 MNHEY, CDR2 SVGAGI. The CDR3 DNA is TGTGCCAGCAGTTACAGGGCAGGGTACAATGAGCAGTTCTTC. This codes for CASSYRAGYNEQFF.

The J gene is TRBJ2-3, the V gene TRBV9, with TRBD2 matching 8 bases. Germline CDR1 reads SGDLS; CDR2 reads YYNGEE. The CDR3 spans 16 residues. V lost 0 bases and J lost 1; bases outside the gene matches: 4. Here the CDR3 reads CASSVAGGAGTDTQYF. The CDR3 DNA follows: TGTGCCAGCAGCGTAGCCGGGGGGGCCGGCACAGATACGCAGTATTTT.

The rearrangement uses TRBV5-1 and TRBJ2-1; no reliable D call. V was trimmed by 0 bases and J by 9 bases, leaving 13 bases between them. The CDR3 is 14 amino acids. CDR1 SGHRS and CDR2 YFSETQ come from the germline V gene. The CDR3 region is CASSLEIPPGEQFF. The CDR3 DNA sequence: TGCGCCAGCAGCTTGGAAATCCCCCCCGGTGAGCAGTTCTTC.

The chain couples TRBV18 to TRBJ1-4; D is unresolved. The CDR3 spans 13 residues. The germline V and J ends were trimmed by 2 bases and 7 bases, with 8 bases remaining between them. CDR1 is KGHSH and CDR2 is LQKENI in the germline V gene. The CDR3 DNA is TGTGCCAGCTCACCAGAGCCGAGTGAAAAACTGTTTTTT. This codes for CASSPEPSEKLFF.

This clone was detected only a few times. This chain links TRBV28 with TRBJ2-7; D is undetermined. This CDR3 has 13 residues. V was cut by 2 bases and J by 0 bases, with 5 bases left in between. Germline CDR1 is MDHEN and CDR2 is SYDVKM. The CDR3 DNA reads as TGTGCCAGCAGTTTAATCGGCTCCTACGAGCAGTACTTC. Its translation is CASSLIGSYEQYF.

This chain connects TRBV14 to TRBJ1-4; TRBD1 matches 9 bases. CDR1 is SGHDN and CDR2 is FVKESK in the germline V gene. The length of the CDR3 is 16 residues. J gave up 8 bases and V 4 bases, and 11 bases lay outside the gene matches. The chain's CDR3 is CASSLTTGGSGEKLFF. In DNA, the CDR3 is TGTGCCAGCAGCCTCACGACAGGGGGAAGTGGAGAAAAACTGTTTTTT.

The J gene is TRBJ2-5, the V gene TRBV6-5; 8 nucleotides line up with TRBD1. The germline CDR1 and CDR2 sequences are MNHEY and SVGAGI. This CDR3 has 14 residues. V was pared by 4 bases and J by 5 bases, with 6 bases of the junction left unmatched. The CDR3 here is CASSWTGLTETQYF. CDR3 sequence (DNA): TGTGCCAGCAGTTGGACAGGGCTCACGGAGACCCAGTACTTC.

This clone was counted only a few times. The rearrangement links TRBV9 to TRBJ1-2, with D unclear. Trimming shortened V by 2 bases and J by 8 bases, and 13 bases separated the two germline ends. Germline CDR1 reads SGDLS; CDR2 reads YYNGEE. There are 13 residues in the CDR3. The CDR3 protein is CASSVPGPSGYTF. For the CDR3, the DNA is TGTGCCAGCAGCGTCCCGGGTCCCTCCGGCTACACCTTC.

This clone was seen only a few times. The V call is TRBV6-5, the J call TRBJ2-7; a possible D gene is TRBD2 (6 bases). This CDR3 comprises 15 residues. V was clipped by 7 bases and J by 2 bases, with 18 bases between them. The germline V gene has CDR1 MNHEY and CDR2 SVGAGI. CDR3 loop: CASTRLVAGPYEQYF. The CDR3 region has the DNA TGTGCCAGCACCCGGCTCGTGGCGGGGCCCTACGAGCAGTACTTC.

This rearrangement joins TRBV5-1 to TRBJ1-2; 7 nucleotides line up with TRBD1. This CDR3 spans 13 amino acids. Trimming cost V 2 bases and J 6 bases; bases outside gene matches: 4. Germline assignment: CDR1 SGHRS and CDR2 YFSETQ. CDR3 bases: TGCGCCAGCAGCTTTGACAGGGCCCATGGCTACACCTTC. Translating gives CASSFDRAHGYTF.